Shown below are 6 T cell receptor beta chains from a single sample sequenced in a study of cytomegalovirus exposure and HLA in healthy donors (dated by TCRdb to 2017 to 2019). The library was built by means of the immunoSEQ multiplex PCR assay. The multiplex PCR relied on a mix of 60 forward primers for TCR Vbeta segments and 13 reverse primers for TCR Jbeta segments. Not all clones reach the TCRdb copy of this immuneACCESS table, which keeps in-frame sequences only. Checked studies attribute under half of the gap to unresolved V genes and leave the rest unexplained. In this sample the table shows fewer than 100,000 clones, around 77% of which occur a single time. The ten largest make up over 3% of the sample. Material: PBMCs. All receptors come from a man in his forties in good health and CMV-seronegative.

This clone was found once. The chain is built from TRBV4-1 and TRBJ1-1; D may be TRBD1 (5 bases). Trimming cost V 5 bases and J 3 bases, with 16 bases left between them. In germline, CDR1 is MGHRA, CDR2 YSYEKL. This CDR3 is 15 amino acids long. The CDR3 DNA is TGCGCCAGCAGCTTCTACTTACAAGGGGACACTGAAGCTTTCTTT. Amino acid sequence: CASSFYLQGDTEAFF.

The chain is built from TRBV5-1 and TRBJ2-3, with D unclear. Trimming left V 0 bases short and J 2 bases short, with 10 bases between. This CDR3 spans 15 amino acids. Germline CDR1 is SGHRS and CDR2 is YFSETQ. In nucleotides, the CDR3 is TGCGCCAGCAGCTTGGAACACCCCATCACAGATACGCAGTATTTT. Translated, it gives CASSLEHPITDTQYF.

The genes are TRBV18 and TRBJ1-1, with 7 bases aligning to TRBD1. With 3 bases clipped from V and 5 bases from J, the junction kept 6 bases outside the gene matches. Germline CDR1 KGHSH, CDR2 LQKENI. The CDR3 consists of 14 residues. As DNA, the CDR3 is TGTGCCAGCTCACCCTTAGGCAGGGGGACTGAAGCTTTCTTT. It encodes CASSPLGRGTEAFF. Full variable domain (rest looked up from reference TRBV18 and TRBJ1-1): NAGVMQNPRHLVRRRGQEARLRCSPMKGHSHVYWYRQLPEEGLKFMVYLQKENIIDESGMPKERFSAEFPKEGPSILRIQQVVRGDSAAYFCASSPLGRGTEAFFGQGTRLTVV.

The rearrangement uses TRBV2 and TRBJ1-6; TRBD1 might be the D (6 bases). Trimming pared 2 bases from V and 6 bases from J, leaving 8 bases between. CDR3 length: 14 residues. Germline assignment: CDR1 SNHLY and CDR2 FYNNEI. The CDR3 DNA follows: TGTGCCAGCAGTGAACGGACAGTTAATTCACCCCTCCACTTT. Amino acid sequence: CASSERTVNSPLHF.

The V gene is TRBV10-1, the J gene TRBJ2-2, with D perhaps matching TRBD1 (6 bases). V lost 6 bases to trimming and J lost 1 base, with 9 bases between them. The germline gives CDR1 WNHNN, CDR2 SYGVQD (reference sequence). The CDR3 length is 14 residues. Here the CDR3 reads CASRKGENTGELFF. CDR3 nucleotide sequence: TGCGCCAGCAGGAAGGGGGAGAACACCGGGGAGCTGTTTTTT.

This sequence joins TRBV7-9 and TRBJ1-5; TRBD1 might be the D (6 bases). CDR3 size: 12 residues. Trimming stripped 10 bases from V and 7 bases from J, with 14 bases between. Germline CDR1 is SEHNR and CDR2 is FQNEAQ (reference sequence). In nucleotides, the CDR3 is TGTGCCATCCAAACAGGGATCCAGCCCCAGCATTTT. Its protein product is CAIQTGIQPQHF.